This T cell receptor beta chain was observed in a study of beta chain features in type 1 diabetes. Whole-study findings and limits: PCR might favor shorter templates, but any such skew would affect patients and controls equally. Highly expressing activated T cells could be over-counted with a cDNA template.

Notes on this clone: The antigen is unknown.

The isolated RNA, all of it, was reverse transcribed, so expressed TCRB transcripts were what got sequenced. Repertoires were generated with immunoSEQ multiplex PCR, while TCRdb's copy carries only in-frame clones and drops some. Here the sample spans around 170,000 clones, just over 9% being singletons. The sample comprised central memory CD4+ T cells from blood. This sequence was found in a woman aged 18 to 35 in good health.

CDR3: CASSIQGTHRNTEAFF. As DNA, the CDR3 is TGTGCCAGCAGTATACAGGGAACACATAGGAATACTGAAGCTTTCTTT. V and J are TRBV2 and TRBJ1-1, with D maybe TRBD1 (6 bases). With 5 bases removed from V and 5 bases from J, the gap between germline ends came to 21 bases. The CDR3 sequence is 16 residues long. CDR1 and CDR2 from the germline V gene are SNHLY and FYNNEI.